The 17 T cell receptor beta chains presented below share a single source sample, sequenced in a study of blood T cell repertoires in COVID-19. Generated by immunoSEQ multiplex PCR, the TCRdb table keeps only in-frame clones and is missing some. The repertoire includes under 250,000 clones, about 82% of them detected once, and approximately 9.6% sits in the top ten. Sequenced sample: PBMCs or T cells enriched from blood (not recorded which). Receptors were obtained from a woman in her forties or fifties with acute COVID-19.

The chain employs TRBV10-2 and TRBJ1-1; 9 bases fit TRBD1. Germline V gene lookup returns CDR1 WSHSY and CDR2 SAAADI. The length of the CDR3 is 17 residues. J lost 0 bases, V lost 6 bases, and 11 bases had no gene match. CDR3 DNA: TGCGCCAGCAGGGCAAACAGGGGGCGCGTGGTGAACACTGAAGCTTTCTTT. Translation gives CASRANRGRVVNTEAFF.

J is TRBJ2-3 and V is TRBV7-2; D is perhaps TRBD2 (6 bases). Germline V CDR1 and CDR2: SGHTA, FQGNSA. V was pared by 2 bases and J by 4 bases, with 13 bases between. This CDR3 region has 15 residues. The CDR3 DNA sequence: TGTGCCAGCAGCTTACGTGGCGGGGCCTCAGATACGCAGTATTTT. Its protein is CASSLRGGASDTQYF.

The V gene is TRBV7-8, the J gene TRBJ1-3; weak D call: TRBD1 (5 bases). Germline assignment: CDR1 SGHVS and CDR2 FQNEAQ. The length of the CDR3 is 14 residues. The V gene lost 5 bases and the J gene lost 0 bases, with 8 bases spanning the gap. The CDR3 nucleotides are TGTGCCAGCAGCCGGGGGGGCTCTGGAAACACCATATATTTT. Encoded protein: CASSRGGSGNTIYF.

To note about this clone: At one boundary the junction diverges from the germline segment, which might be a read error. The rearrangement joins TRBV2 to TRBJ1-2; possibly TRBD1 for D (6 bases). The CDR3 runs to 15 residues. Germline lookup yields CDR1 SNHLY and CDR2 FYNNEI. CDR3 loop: CASSEGRGWVYGYTF. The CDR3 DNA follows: TGTGCCAGCAGCGAAGGCAGGGGTTGGGTCTATGGCTACACCTTC.

The CDR3 DNA is TGTGCCAGCAGCTTGACAGCTAGCACAGATACGCAGTATTTT. Translating it yields CASSLTASTDTQYF. The rearrangement uses TRBV7-9 and TRBJ2-3, with D perhaps TRBD1 (5 bases). The CDR3 totals 14 residues. Germline CDR1 is SEHNR and CDR2 is FQNEAQ (reference sequence). Trimming stripped 3 bases from V and 0 bases from J, with 7 bases between.

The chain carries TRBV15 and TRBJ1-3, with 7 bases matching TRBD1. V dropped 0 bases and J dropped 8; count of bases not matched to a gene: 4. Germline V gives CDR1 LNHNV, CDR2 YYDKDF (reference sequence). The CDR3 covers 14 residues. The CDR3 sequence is CATSRDTGVDTIYF. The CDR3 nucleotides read TGTGCCACCAGCAGAGATACAGGGGTTGACACCATATATTTT.

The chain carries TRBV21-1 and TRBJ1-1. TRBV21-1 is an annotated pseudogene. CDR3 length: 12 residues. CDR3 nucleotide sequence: TGTGCCACTGGGGGGAGCTGCACTGAAGCTTTCTTT. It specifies CATGGSCTEAFF.

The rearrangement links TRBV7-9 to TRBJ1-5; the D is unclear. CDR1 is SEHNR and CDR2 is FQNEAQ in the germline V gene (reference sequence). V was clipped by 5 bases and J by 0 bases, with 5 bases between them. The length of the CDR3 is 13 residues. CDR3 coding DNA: TGTGCCAGCAGCGCCAGTAGCAATCAGCCCCAGCATTTT. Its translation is CASSASSNQPQHF.

CDR3 bases: TGTGCCAGCAGTGAAGGACAGGCCTGGAACTATGGCTACACCTTC. The encoded protein is CASSEGQAWNYGYTF. J is TRBJ1-2 and V is TRBV6-1, with D tentatively TRBD1 (6 bases). This CDR3 is 15 amino acids long. V shed 1 base and J shed 2 bases, with 11 bases lying between them. Germline lookup yields CDR1 MNHNS and CDR2 SASEGT.

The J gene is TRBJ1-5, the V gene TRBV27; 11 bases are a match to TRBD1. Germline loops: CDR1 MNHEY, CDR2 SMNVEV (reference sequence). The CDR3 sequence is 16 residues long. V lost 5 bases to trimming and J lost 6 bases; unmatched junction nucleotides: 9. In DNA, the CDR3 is TGTGCCAGCAGTGCGCGCGGGACAGGGGGTAGTCAGCCCCAGCATTTT. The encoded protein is CASSARGTGGSQPQHF.

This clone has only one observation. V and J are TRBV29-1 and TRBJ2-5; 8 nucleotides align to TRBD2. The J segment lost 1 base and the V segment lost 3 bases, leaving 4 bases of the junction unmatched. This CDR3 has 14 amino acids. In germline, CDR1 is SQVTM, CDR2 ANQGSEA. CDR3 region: CSVDGTSGQETQYF. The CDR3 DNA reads TGCAGCGTTGATGGTACTAGCGGCCAAGAGACCCAGTACTTC.

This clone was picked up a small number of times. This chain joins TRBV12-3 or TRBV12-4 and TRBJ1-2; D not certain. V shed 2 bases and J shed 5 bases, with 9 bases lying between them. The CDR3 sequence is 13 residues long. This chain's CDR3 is CASSLLAGYGYTF. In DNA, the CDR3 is TGTGCCAGCAGTTTATTAGCTGGGTATGGCTACACCTTC.

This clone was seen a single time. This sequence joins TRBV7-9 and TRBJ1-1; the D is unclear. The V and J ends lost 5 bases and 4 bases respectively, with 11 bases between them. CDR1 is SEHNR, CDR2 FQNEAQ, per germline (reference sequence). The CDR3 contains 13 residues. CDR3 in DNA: TGTGCCAGCAGCGCCGCCCTGGCCACTGAAGCTTTCTTT. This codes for CASSAALATEAFF.

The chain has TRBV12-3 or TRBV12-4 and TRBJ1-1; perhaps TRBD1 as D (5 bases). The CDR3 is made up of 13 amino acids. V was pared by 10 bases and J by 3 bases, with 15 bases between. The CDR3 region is CATSLGGYTEAFF. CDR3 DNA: TGTGCCACCTCCCTGGGGGGGTACACTGAAGCTTTCTTT.

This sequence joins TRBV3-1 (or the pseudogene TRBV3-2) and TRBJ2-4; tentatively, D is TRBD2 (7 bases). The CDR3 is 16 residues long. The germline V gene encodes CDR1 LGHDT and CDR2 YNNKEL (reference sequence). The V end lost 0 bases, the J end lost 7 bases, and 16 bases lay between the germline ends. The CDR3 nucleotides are TGTGCCAGCAGCCAAGAAGGTTGGGGGGGCCCTAACATTCAGTACTTC. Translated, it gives CASSQEGWGGPNIQYF.

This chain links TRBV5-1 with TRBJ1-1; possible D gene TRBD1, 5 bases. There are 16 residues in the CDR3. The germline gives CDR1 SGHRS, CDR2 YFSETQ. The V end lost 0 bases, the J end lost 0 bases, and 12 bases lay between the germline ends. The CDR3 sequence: CASSLEGPDVNTEAFF. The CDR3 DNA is TGCGCCAGCAGCTTGGAGGGGCCAGATGTGAACACTGAAGCTTTCTTT.

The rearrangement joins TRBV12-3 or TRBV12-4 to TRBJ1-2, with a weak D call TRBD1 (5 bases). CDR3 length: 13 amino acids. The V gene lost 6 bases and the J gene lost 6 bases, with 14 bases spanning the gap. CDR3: CASSGDFSHGYTF. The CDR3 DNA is TGTGCCAGCAGCGGGGACTTTAGTCATGGCTACACCTTC.